One T cell receptor (beta chain) is described in this entry. The antigen is undetermined. The data belong to a study of shared clonotypes between healthy human individuals. Overall study context: The cohort comprised a couple of women and a few men. Their ages spanned 18 to 49 years. Findings and limits, study-wide: Non-shared clonotypes displayed generation probabilities falling below those of clonotypes present in all four donors.

Selected positively for CCR7 and CD45RO-negative, naive CD8 cells excluded terminally differentiated effector memory CD45RA+ cells. The study enrolled healthy HIV-negative adults without recent acute infections or vaccinations as donors. The CDR3 is made up of 15 amino acids. Looked up from germline, CDR1 is SGHTA and CDR2 is FQGTGA. The junction had 10 bases not matched to a gene; V was cut back by 5 bases and J by 5 bases. Deep-level settings were used for running the assay. Repertoires were generated with immunoSEQ multiplex PCR, while TCRdb's copy carries only in-frame clones and drops some. Here the sample spans around 2.1 million clones, just over 90% being singletons.

The clonotype comes from a man aged 18 to 30 in good health. Some clones in this sample may be carry-over from other donors' samples. The sequenced sample was naive CD8+ T cells from PBMCs. The V call is TRBV7-3, the J call TRBJ2-7; 9 bases map to TRBD1. In nucleotides, the CDR3 is TGTGCCAGCAGCCCAAGGGGGACAGGGTACCACGAGCAGTACTTC. It encodes CASSPRGTGYHEQYF.